The present T cell receptor beta chain was sequenced within a study of shared clonotypes between healthy human individuals. Across the study: There were three CD4 naive, three CD4 memory, two CD8 naive and one CD8 memory plates per donor.

Authors' analysis steps: Junction-only sequences produced by ImmunoSEQ had no quality scores, so filtering differed. Data came from immunoSEQ multiplex PCR; TCRdb stores just in-frame clones and leaves some out. V and J calls and clone size are those listed in that table; D and trimming were worked out from the DNA. The data show more than 550,000 clones, with 90% seen just once and 34% held by the top ten. The CDR3 is made up of 15 amino acids. Germline V gene data show CDR1 as SGHRS and CDR2 as YFSETQ. Trimming took 1 base from V and 6 from J; bases not matched to a gene: 6. In CD8 memory, CD45RO+ cells were put together with CCR7-negative CD45RA+ TemRA cells.

The chain uses TRBV5-1 and TRBJ2-1; TRBD2 matches at 8 bases. The specimen was memory CD8+ T cells from PBMCs. The subset: CD45RO+ cells pooled with CCR7-negative TemRA cells. The clonotype comes from a man aged 18-30 years in good health. Some clones in this sample may be carry-over from other donors' samples. The CDR3 coding sequence is TGCGCCAGCAGCTTGAAGGGACTAGACGTCAATGAGCAGTTCTTC. Translating it yields CASSLKGLDVNEQFF.